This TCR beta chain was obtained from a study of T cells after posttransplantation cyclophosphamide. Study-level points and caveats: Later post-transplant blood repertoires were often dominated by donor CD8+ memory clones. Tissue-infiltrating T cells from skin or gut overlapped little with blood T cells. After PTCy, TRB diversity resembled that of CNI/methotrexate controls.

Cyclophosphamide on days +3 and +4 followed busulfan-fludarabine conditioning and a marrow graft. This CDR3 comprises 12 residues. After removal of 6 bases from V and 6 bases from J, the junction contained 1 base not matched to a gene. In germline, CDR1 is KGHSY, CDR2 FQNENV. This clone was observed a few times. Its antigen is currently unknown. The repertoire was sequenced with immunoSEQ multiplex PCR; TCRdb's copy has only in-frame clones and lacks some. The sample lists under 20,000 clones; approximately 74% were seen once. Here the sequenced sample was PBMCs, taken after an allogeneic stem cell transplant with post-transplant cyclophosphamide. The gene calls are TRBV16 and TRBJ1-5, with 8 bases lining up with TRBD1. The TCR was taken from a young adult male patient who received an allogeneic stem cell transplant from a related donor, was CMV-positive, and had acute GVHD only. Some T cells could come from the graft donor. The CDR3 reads CASSTGGQPQHF. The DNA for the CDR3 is TGTGCCAGCAGTACAGGGGGTCAGCCCCAGCATTTT.